This TCR beta chain originates from a study of blood T cell repertoires in COVID-19. Study-wide context: Both acute and convalescent COVID-19 samples were obtained from the United States, Italy and Spain. T cells, B-cell-depleted T cells, or PBMCs provided the cDNA or gDNA that served as material.

In the source study's methods: Amplification of reference gene primers was used by the study to estimate nucleated cell counts. Generated by immunoSEQ multiplex PCR, the TCRdb table keeps only in-frame clones and is missing some. V and J calls and clone size are as listed in that table; D and trimming were resolved from the DNA. The sample contains 250,000 or so clones, approximately 83% of which appear only once. Losses at the gene ends were 1 base for V and 3 bases for J; bases not matched to a gene: 5. The CDR3 has 15 residues. Germline V gene sequence: CDR1 MNHNS, CDR2 SASEGT. The gene calls are TRBV6-1 and TRBJ1-1; TRBD1 agrees at 7 bases. The sequence was obtained from a man under 40 who had recovered from COVID-19. The sequenced sample consisted of peripheral blood. The CDR3 DNA follows: TGTGCCAGCAGTGAAGAGGGGGCGGTAGACACTGAAGCTTTCTTT. This codes for CASSEEGAVDTEAFF.